The following is a TCR beta chain sequence with its context. Authors' analysis steps: Amplifying reference gene primers gave estimates of nucleated cell counts. Data came from immunoSEQ multiplex PCR; TCRdb stores just in-frame clones and leaves some out. That table is the source of V, J and clone size, and D and trimming were worked out from the DNA. The sample lists roughly 110,000 clones, approximately 88% occurring once. This CDR3 spans 13 amino acids. From germline, CDR1 is SGHVS and CDR2 FQNEAQ. The ends were cut back, 5 bases at V and 0 bases at J, with 7 bases in the middle. The record originates from a study of blood T cell repertoires in COVID-19. Study as a whole: COVID-19 samples collected from the United States, Italy and Spain covered acute and convalescent phases. The cDNA or gDNA used as material had been derived from T cells, B-cell-depleted T cells, or PBMCs.

The receptor was derived from a human donor in a cohort sampled during active COVID-19. The sequenced sample was peripheral blood. The chain carries TRBV7-8 and TRBJ1-2; D remains ambiguous. CDR3 in DNA: TGTGCCAGCAGCCCCTCTTCTAACTATGGCTACACCTTC. It translates to CASSPSSNYGYTF.